This TCR beta chain derives from a study of CXCR3-negative and CXCR3-positive naive CD8 T cells (dated by TCRdb to 2018 to 2020). For context, the study as a whole: In total, 120 million to 150 million TRB reads were obtained, which works out to roughly 1.5 +/- 0.3 million reads per library. Naive subsets from about five donors and memory cells from 3 donors were included in the TRBV-TRBJ cluster analysis. The diversity and physicochemical repertoire analyses included some 11 donors pooled from two independent experiments.

From the cysteine through the phenylalanine, the CDR3 covers 15 amino acids. The entry carries no DNA sequence. Reading the germline V gene gives CDR1 SGDLS and CDR2 YYNGEE. Each CD8+ T cell subset was flow-sorted in triplicate, with some 300,000 cells per subset placed directly into RLT lysis buffer. To keep memory contaminants out, a stringent definition of naive CD8+ T cells was applied: CD45RO-CCR7+CD27+CD95-. Peripheral blood mononuclear cells were isolated from buffy coats by standard density gradient centrifugation. A FACSAria III was used to flow-sort naive CD8+ T cells into CXCR3-negative and CXCR3-positive populations. Total RNA was extracted from sorted cells using an RNeasy Mini Kit. The listed sequencing device is NextSeq 550. The Human TCR Profiling Kit (MiLaboratory) was used to make UMI-labeled 5' RACE TRB cDNA libraries. The full amount of extracted RNA was used for cDNA synthesis, and the full amount of resulting cDNA was used for PCR amplification. Libraries were prepared in parallel with an identical number of PCR cycles. In the source study's methods: With a minimum of two reads required per UMI, MIGEC and MiXCR pulled out about 50,000 +/- 10,000 unique UMI-labeled TRB cDNA molecules from each library. Each library averaged around 42,000 +/- 9,900 functional in-frame TRB CDR3 nucleotide clonotypes without stop codons. After each sample was downsampled to 5000 UMI-labeled TRB molecules, VDJtools was used to calculate diversity metrics such as normalized Shannon-Wiener and Chao1. For the central five CDR3 residues, VDJtools calculated physicochemical properties weighted by clonotype size, namely interaction energy, strength, volume and Kidera factor 4. TCRdb reprocessed the reads and assigns one entry to each CDR3 protein sequence, leaving out DNA. What appears here as the V and J calls and clone size reflects TCRdb's work, not the paper's. The table for this sample records 150,000 to 170,000 distinct CDR3 sequences. Of the sample, around 0.5% is held by the ten largest clones.

General findings and caveats noted by the study authors: Compared with CXCR3-negative naive cells, CXCR3-positive naive cells had TRB CDR3s with higher hydrophobicity (lower Kidera factor 4), lower energy, and higher strength and volume indices. Comparably high repertoire diversity was found in both naive subsets, whereas much lower repertoire diversity was found in memory CD8+ T cells. Because surface CD5, which is linked to self-reactivity in mice, was comparable between the naive subsets, TCR interaction strength was also inferred from the physicochemical properties of TRB CDR3s. Naive CXCR3-negative and CXCR3-positive cells from the same donor showed similar TRBV-TRBJ usage, whereas memory cells showed distinct patterns. Freshly isolated PBMCs were used for most assays because CXCR3 expression went down partially after cryopreservation.

Worth noting for this clonotype: No antigen is known for it.

The specimen was naive CXCR3+ CD8+ T cells from blood. The sample's cell subset or site label is to be understood as: CD45RO-CCR7+CD27+CD95- naive CD8+ T cells expressing CXCR3 (TNR3+). The sequence joins TRBV9 to TRBJ2-7; TCRdb's assignment of TRBD1 cannot be checked, as there is no DNA. The clonotype was recovered from a human donor in good health. Some clones in this sample may be carry-over from other donors' samples. The CDR3 is CASSASGKSSYEQYF.